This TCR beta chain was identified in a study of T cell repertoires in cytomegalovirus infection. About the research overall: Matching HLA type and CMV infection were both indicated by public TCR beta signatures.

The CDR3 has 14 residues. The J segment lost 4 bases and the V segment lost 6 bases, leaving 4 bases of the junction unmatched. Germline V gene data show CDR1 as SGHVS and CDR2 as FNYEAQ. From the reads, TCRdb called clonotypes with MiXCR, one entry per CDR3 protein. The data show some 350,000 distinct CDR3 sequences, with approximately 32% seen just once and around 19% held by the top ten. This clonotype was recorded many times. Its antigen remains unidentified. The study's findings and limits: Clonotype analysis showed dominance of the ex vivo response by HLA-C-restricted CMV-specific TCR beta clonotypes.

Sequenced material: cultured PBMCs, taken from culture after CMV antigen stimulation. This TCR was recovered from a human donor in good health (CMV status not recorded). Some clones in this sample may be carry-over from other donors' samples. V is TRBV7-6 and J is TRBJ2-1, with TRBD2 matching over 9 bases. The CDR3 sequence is CASSRRGGYNEQFF. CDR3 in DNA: TGTGCCAGCAGTCGGCGGGGGGGATACAATGAGCAGTTCTTC.